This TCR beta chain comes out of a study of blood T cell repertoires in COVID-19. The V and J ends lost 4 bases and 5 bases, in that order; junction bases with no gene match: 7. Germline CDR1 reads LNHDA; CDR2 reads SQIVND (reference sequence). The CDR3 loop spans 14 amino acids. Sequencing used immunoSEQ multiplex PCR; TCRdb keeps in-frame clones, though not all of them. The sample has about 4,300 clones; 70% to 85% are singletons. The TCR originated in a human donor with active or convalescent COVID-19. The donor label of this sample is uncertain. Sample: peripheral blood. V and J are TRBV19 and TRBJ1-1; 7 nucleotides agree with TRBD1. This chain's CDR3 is CASSNRQGGTEAFF. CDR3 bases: TGTGCCAGTAGTAACCGACAGGGAGGTACTGAAGCTTTCTTT. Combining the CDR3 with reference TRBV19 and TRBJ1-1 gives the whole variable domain DGGITQSPKYLFRKEGQNVTLSCEQNLNHDAMYWYRQDPGQGLRLIYYSQIVNDFQKGDIAEGYSVSREKKESFPLTVTSAQKNPTAFYLCASSNRQGGTEAFFGQGTRLTVV.